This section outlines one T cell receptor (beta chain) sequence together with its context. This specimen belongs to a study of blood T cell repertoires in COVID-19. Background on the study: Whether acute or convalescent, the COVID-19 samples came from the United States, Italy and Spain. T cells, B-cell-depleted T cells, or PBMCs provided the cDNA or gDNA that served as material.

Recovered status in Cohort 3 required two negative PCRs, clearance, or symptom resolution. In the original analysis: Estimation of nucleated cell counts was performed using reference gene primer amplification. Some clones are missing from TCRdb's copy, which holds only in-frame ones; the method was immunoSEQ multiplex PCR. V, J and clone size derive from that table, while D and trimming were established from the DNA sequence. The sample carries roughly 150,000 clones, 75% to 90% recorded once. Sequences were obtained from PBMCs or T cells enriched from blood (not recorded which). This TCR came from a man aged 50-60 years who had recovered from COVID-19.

The CDR3 here is CASSTTGGSYEQYF. CDR3 DNA sequence: TGTGCCAGCAGCACAACAGGGGGCTCCTACGAGCAGTACTTC. This chain links TRBV7-2 with TRBJ2-7; 8 bases align to TRBD1. The CDR3 contains 14 residues. Germline V CDR1 and CDR2: SGHTA, FQGNSA. V gave up 5 bases and J gave up 0 bases; unmatched junction bases: 3.